The 23 T cell receptor beta chains below come from one sample, sequenced in a study of T cell responses to AZD1222 COVID-19 vaccine. The repertoire was sequenced with immunoSEQ multiplex PCR; TCRdb's copy has only in-frame clones and lacks some. The sample lists approximately 45,000 clones; roughly 90% were seen once. This specimen consisted of peripheral blood, obtained 28 days after the second AZD1222 dose. These receptors were collected from an adult who received the AZD1222 COVID-19 vaccine.

This sequence joins TRBV4-1 and TRBJ1-2; possibly TRBD1 for D (6 bases). This CDR3 is 15 amino acids long. Deletions cut 6 bases from V and 3 bases from J, with 17 bases between. CDR1 is MGHRA, CDR2 YSYEKL, per germline. The CDR3 spells CASRPAGGLDYGYTF. The CDR3 DNA is TGCGCCAGCAGACCGGCGGGGGGGCTAGACTATGGCTACACCTTC.

This chain links TRBV6-5 with TRBJ2-7, with 8 nucleotides matching TRBD1. This CDR3 is 14 amino acids long. Germline assignment: CDR1 MNHEY and CDR2 SVGAGI. V lost 6 bases, J lost 0 bases, and 4 bases stayed unmatched. CDR3 loop: CASSRQGHSYEQYF. Here the CDR3 DNA reads TGTGCCAGCAGCAGACAGGGGCACTCCTACGAGCAGTACTTC.

The rearrangement joins TRBV27 to TRBJ2-7, with 9 nucleotides matching TRBD2. The ends lost 6 bases at V and 7 bases at J; junction bases unmatched: 10. The germline gives CDR1 MNHEY, CDR2 SMNVEV (reference sequence). This CDR3 spans 14 amino acids. The DNA for the CDR3 is TGTGCCAGCAGCCTTCAAGGGACTAGCAATGAGCAGTACTTC. Translation gives CASSLQGTSNEQYF.

The chain joins TRBV5-1 to TRBJ2-5; TRBD2 matches 13 bases. This CDR3 is 16 amino acids long. The V and J ends lost 4 bases and 2 bases, in that order; junction bases with no gene match: 5. The germline CDR1 and CDR2 sequences are SGHRS and YFSETQ. The CDR3 loop is CASSPGLAGRQETQYF. In DNA, the CDR3 is TGCGCCAGCAGCCCGGGACTAGCGGGAAGGCAAGAGACCCAGTACTTC.

This chain uses TRBV5-1 with TRBJ1-1; a weak D match, TRBD1 (6 bases). V lost 0 bases and J lost 7, with 10 bases in between. Germline lookup yields CDR1 SGHRS and CDR2 YFSETQ. This CDR3 is 13 amino acids long. CDR3 bases: TGCGCCAGCAGCTTGGATCAGGGGAATGAAGCTTTCTTT. This sequence encodes CASSLDQGNEAFF.

The J gene is TRBJ2-7, the V gene TRBV19; 10 bases are shared with TRBD2. The CDR3 totals 12 residues. With V trimmed by 2 bases and J by 10 bases, 2 bases remained unmatched. The germline CDR1 and CDR2 sequences are LNHDA and SQIVND (reference sequence). The CDR3 loop is CASSILAGVQYF. CDR3 bases: TGTGCCAGTAGTATACTAGCGGGAGTCCAGTACTTC.

This clone was seen a few times. The V call is TRBV28, the J call TRBJ2-7; 10 nucleotides line up with TRBD1. V lost 2 bases and J lost 6; bases outside the gene matches: 13. The length of the CDR3 is 17 residues. In germline, CDR1 is MDHEN, CDR2 SYDVKM. DNA of the CDR3: TGTGCCAGCAGTTTAGCAGGACAGGGGGACTTTTCGGGCGAGCAGTACTTC. As protein: CASSLAGQGDFSGEQYF.

The chain joins TRBV3-1 (or the pseudogene TRBV3-2) to TRBJ2-7; 10 positions agree with TRBD1. V lost 4 bases to trimming and J lost 2 bases; unmatched junction nucleotides: 11. The CDR3 loop spans 17 amino acids. Germline assignment: CDR1 LGHDT and CDR2 YNNKEL (reference sequence). The CDR3 nucleotides are TGTGCCAGCAGCCTCAAAGGGGGACAGGGGAAAGCCTACGAGCAGTACTTC. Translating it yields CASSLKGGQGKAYEQYF.

This chain uses TRBV5-8 with TRBJ1-6; 7 nucleotides align to TRBD1. CDR1 is SGHTS and CDR2 is YDEGEE in the germline V gene. This CDR3 has 15 amino acids. V lost 0 bases and J lost 8; bases outside the gene matches: 5. CDR3 sequence (DNA): TGTGCCAGCAGCTTGGGGAGACAGGGTGATTCACCCCTCCACTTT. This codes for CASSLGRQGDSPLHF. Full variable domain (remainder filled in from reference TRBV5-8 and TRBJ1-6): EAGVTQSPTHLIKTRGQQATLRCSPISGHTSVYWYQQALGLGLQFLLWYDEGEERNRGNFPPRFSGRQFPNYSSELNVNALELEDSALYLCASSLGRQGDSPLHFGNGTRLTVT.

The chain uses TRBV12-3 or TRBV12-4 and TRBJ1-6; D remains ambiguous. V lost 3 bases to trimming and J lost 7 bases, with 7 bases between them. The CDR3 runs to 13 residues. CDR3: CASSFSHNSPLHF. Here the CDR3 DNA reads TGTGCCAGCAGTTTTTCCCACAATTCACCCCTCCACTTT.

The gene calls are TRBV19 and TRBJ2-7; D is unresolved. Germline loops: CDR1 LNHDA, CDR2 SQIVND (reference sequence). The length of the CDR3 is 14 residues. V was trimmed by 7 bases and J by 1 base, leaving 14 bases between them. The CDR3 coding sequence is TGTGCCAGTAAAGTGGACGGACGATCCTACGAGCAGTACTTC. This codes for CASKVDGRSYEQYF.

The chain uses TRBV3-1 (or the pseudogene TRBV3-2) and TRBJ2-3; D ambiguous. The CDR3 has 13 amino acids. The V gene lost 1 base and the J gene lost 6 bases, with 8 bases spanning the gap. CDR1 is LGHDT, CDR2 YNNKEL, per germline (reference sequence). CDR3 sequence (DNA): TGTGCCAGCAGCCAAGGCTTAGGTGATACGCAGTATTTT. Translation: CASSQGLGDTQYF.

The genes are TRBV9 and TRBJ1-2; tentative D call: TRBD1 (5 bases). Germline V lookup: CDR1 SGDLS, CDR2 YYNGEE. V dropped 0 bases and J dropped 1 base, with 10 bases sitting between them. This CDR3 has 15 amino acids. CDR3 DNA: TGTGCCAGCAGCGTAGGGGCAGGGCTTAACTATGGCTACACCTTC. This gives the protein CASSVGAGLNYGYTF.

The rearrangement joins TRBV19 to TRBJ2-5; 11 bases agree with TRBD1. This CDR3 is built from 15 residues. V trimming: 2 bases; J trimming: 5 bases; junction bases outside the gene matches: 4. Germline V CDR1 and CDR2: LNHDA, SQIVND (reference sequence). In nucleotides, the CDR3 is TGTGCCAGTAGTATAAGTGGGACAGGGGGGGAGACCCAGTACTTC. Encoded protein: CASSISGTGGETQYF.

This chain connects TRBV18 to TRBJ2-2; 9 nucleotides align to TRBD1. The CDR3 spans 14 residues. The germline V gene encodes CDR1 KGHSH and CDR2 LQKENI. Trimming cost V 5 bases and J 7 bases; bases outside gene matches: 5. The CDR3 region is CASSSTGGSGELFF. CDR3 nucleotide sequence: TGTGCCAGCTCATCCACAGGGGGCAGCGGGGAGCTGTTTTTT.

The chain recombines TRBV19 with TRBJ1-4; 8 bases fit TRBD1. With 5 bases clipped from V and 6 bases from J, the junction kept 2 bases outside the gene matches. The CDR3 has 13 residues. The germline CDR1 and CDR2 sequences are LNHDA and SQIVND (reference sequence). The CDR3 loop is CASSSQGDEKLFF. Written as DNA, the CDR3 is TGTGCCAGTAGTTCACAGGGGGATGAAAAACTGTTTTTT.

V and J are TRBV15 and TRBJ2-1; TRBD1 matches 8 bases. Per germline, CDR1 LNHNV and CDR2 YYDKDF (reference sequence). J gave up 6 bases and V 2 bases, and 3 bases lay outside the gene matches. The CDR3 totals 14 residues. The CDR3 DNA is TGTGCCACCAGCAGACAGGGGGCAATCAATGAGCAGTTCTTC. The encoded protein is CATSRQGAINEQFF.

This clone was seen only once. J is TRBJ2-2 and V is TRBV3-1 (or the pseudogene TRBV3-2), with D possibly TRBD1 on 6 matching bases. V lost 6 bases, J lost 5 bases, and 7 bases lay in between. Germline V gives CDR1 LGHDT, CDR2 YNNKEL (reference sequence). The CDR3 spans 12 residues. The DNA of the CDR3 is TGTGCCAGCAGGGGGGCGACCGGGGAGCTGTTTTTT. This encodes CASRGATGELFF.

This clone has a single count. The J gene is TRBJ2-3, the V gene TRBV9; D gene unclear. The ends were cut back, 0 bases at V and 4 bases at J, with 9 bases in the middle. Germline values: CDR1 SGDLS, CDR2 YYNGEE. The CDR3 spans 14 residues. The CDR3 spells CASSVGVGSDTQYF. Written as DNA, the CDR3 is TGTGCCAGCAGCGTAGGGGTCGGCTCAGATACGCAGTATTTT.

This sequence joins TRBV19 and TRBJ1-5; 8 nucleotides agree with TRBD1. The CDR3 spans 14 residues. Trimming at V came to 7 bases and at J to 2 bases, leaving 4 bases not matched to a gene. Germline V lookup: CDR1 LNHDA, CDR2 SQIVND (reference sequence). CDR3 sequence (DNA): TGTGCCAGTATGCCGACAGGGGGCAATCAGCCCCAGCATTTT. Its translation: CASMPTGGNQPQHF. The complete variable domain, with remaining parts taken from reference TRBV19 and TRBJ1-5, reads DGGITQSPKYLFRKEGQNVTLSCEQNLNHDAMYWYRQDPGQGLRLIYYSQIVNDFQKGDIAEGYSVSREKKESFPLTVTSAQKNPTAFYLCASMPTGGNQPQHFGDGTRLSIL.

This clone occurred once. The rearrangement links TRBV4-2 to TRBJ2-5; 8 nucleotides line up with TRBD2. The CDR3 loop spans 14 amino acids. Germline V gene data show CDR1 as LGHNA and CDR2 as YNFKEQ. V shed 0 bases, J shed 4 bases, and the junction held 1 base outside the gene matches. The CDR3 coding sequence is TGTGCCAGCAGCCAAGAGCTAGCGGGAGAGACCCAGTACTTC. Its translation: CASSQELAGETQYF.

The chain carries TRBV6-5 and TRBJ1-1, with D unclear. The CDR3 consists of 11 residues. Germline V gene data show CDR1 as MNHEY and CDR2 as SVGAGI. Trimming stripped 5 bases from V and 6 bases from J, with 7 bases between. This chain's CDR3 is CASSHRPEAFF. CDR3 DNA: TGTGCCAGCAGTCACCGGCCTGAAGCTTTCTTT.

V and J are TRBV4-1 and TRBJ2-7; 7 bases are shared with TRBD1. The CDR3 has 14 amino acids. Trimming at V came to 1 base and at J to 2 bases, leaving 2 bases not matched to a gene. Germline V CDR1 and CDR2: MGHRA, YSYEKL. CDR3 in amino acids: CASSQGTGTYEQYF. The CDR3 bases are TGCGCCAGCAGCCAAGGGACAGGCACCTACGAGCAGTACTTC.